This T cell receptor beta chain was identified in a study of cytomegalovirus exposure and HLA in healthy donors. The CDR3 loop spans 12 amino acids. Trimming left V 6 bases short and J 6 bases short, with 8 bases between. The germline V gene encodes CDR1 LGHNT and CDR2 FRNRAP. The PCR made use of 60 Vbeta and 13 Jbeta primers. The table came from immunoSEQ multiplex PCR; TCRdb's copy has only in-frame clones and leaves some out. The table shows some 180,000 clones, with just over 75% occurring only once. Overall study findings and caveats: HLA alleles were associated with roughly 17,000 TCR beta sequences in a later analysis at 0.05 false discovery rate.

Points on this clone: No antigen is known for it.

The source material was PBMCs. The V and J genes are TRBV12-5 and TRBJ2-2, with TRBD2 as a possible D gene (6 bases). This TCR was recovered from a woman aged 55-70 years in good health and CMV-seropositive. As DNA, the CDR3 is TGTGCTAGTGGAAGGGAGGCCGGGGAGCTGTTTTTT. It yields the protein CASGREAGELFF.